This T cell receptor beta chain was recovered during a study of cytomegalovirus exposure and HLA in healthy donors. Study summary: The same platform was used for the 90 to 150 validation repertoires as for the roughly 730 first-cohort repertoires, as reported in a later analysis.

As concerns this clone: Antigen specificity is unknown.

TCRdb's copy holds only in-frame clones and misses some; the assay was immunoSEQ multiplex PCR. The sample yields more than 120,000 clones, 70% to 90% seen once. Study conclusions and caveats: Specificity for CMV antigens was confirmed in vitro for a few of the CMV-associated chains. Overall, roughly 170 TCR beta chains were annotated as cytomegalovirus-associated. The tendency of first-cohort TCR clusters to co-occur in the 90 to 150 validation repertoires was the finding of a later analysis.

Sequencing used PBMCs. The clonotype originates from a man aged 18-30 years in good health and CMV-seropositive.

The CDR3 here is CASSVQGNEQFF. DNA for the CDR3: TGTGCCAGCAGTGTACAGGGGAATGAGCAGTTCTTC. The chain joins TRBV27 to TRBJ2-1; 7 positions agree with TRBD1. Germline V gives CDR1 MNHEY, CDR2 SMNVEV (reference sequence). J gave up 7 bases and V 5 bases, and 2 bases lay outside the gene matches. The CDR3 runs 12 residues.